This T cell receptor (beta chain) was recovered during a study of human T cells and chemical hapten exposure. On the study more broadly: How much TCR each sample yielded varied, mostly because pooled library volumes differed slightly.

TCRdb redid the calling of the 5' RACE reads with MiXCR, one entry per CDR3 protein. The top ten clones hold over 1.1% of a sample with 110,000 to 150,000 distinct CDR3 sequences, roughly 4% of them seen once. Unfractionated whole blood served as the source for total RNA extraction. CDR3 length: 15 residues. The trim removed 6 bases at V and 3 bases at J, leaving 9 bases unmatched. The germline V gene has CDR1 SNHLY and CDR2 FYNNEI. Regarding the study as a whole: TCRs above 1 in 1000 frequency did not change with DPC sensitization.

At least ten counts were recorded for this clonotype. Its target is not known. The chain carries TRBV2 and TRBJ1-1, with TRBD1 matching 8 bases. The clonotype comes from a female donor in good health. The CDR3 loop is CASRETTGVYTEAFF. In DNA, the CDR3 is TGTGCCAGCAGAGAAACGACAGGGGTGTACACTGAAGCTTTCTTT.